The rows below give T cell receptor beta chains drawn from one sample of a study of cytomegalovirus exposure and HLA in healthy donors. Sequencing used immunoSEQ multiplex PCR; TCRdb keeps in-frame clones, though not all of them. Of approximately 88,000 clones listed, over 75% are singletons. The sequenced material came from PBMCs. Receptors were obtained from a young man in good health and CMV-seronegative. Both conserved end residues are part of each CDR3. D genes are given only for firm matches.

j_call | d_call | v_call | cdr3_aa
TRBJ2-1 | . | TRBV11-2 | CASGGSSYNEQFF
TRBJ1-5 | TRBD1 | TRBV6-5 | CASSRDRGSNQPQHF
TRBJ2-3 | . | TRBV7-2 | CASSFPGLTDTQYF
TRBJ1-3 | TRBD1 | TRBV4-2 | CASSHTGTEGLTIYF
TRBJ2-5 | . | TRBV9 | CASSGHSGGETQYF
TRBJ2-5 | . | TRBV19 | CASSTGVMLQTQYF
TRBJ2-7 | TRBD1 | TRBV27 | CASSPGTGGINEQYF
TRBJ1-3 | . | TRBV5-1 | CASSILSGNTIYF
TRBJ2-5 | . | TRBV10-1 | CASSESGGGETQYF
TRBJ1-5 | . | TRBV29-1 | CSERQREDQPQHF
TRBJ1-1 | . | TRBV27 | CASSSPTTGFAEAFF
TRBJ1-6 | . | TRBV5-1 | CASSLARSRSDSPLHF
TRBJ1-1 | . | TRBV2 | CASRWGRNTEAFF
TRBJ1-1 | . | TRBV19 | CASSMGRGTEAFF
TRBJ2-2 | TRBD2 | TRBV9 | CASSGLKGTSGGAGDTGELFF
TRBJ2-7 | . | TRBV21-1 | CASSKEAGTGGGEQYF
TRBJ2-1 | . | TRBV5-1 | CASSRIGGARGDEQFF
TRBJ1-2 | TRBD1 | TRBV6-5 | CASSRTGGTGYTF
TRBJ1-5 | . | TRBV5-6 | CASSSRSGVGQPQHF
TRBJ1-1 | . | TRBV5-6 | CASSLPSNTEAFF